These T cell receptor beta chains were read from a single sample in a study of OX40 agonist ivuxolimab in advanced cancers. Data came from immunoSEQ multiplex PCR; TCRdb stores just in-frame clones and leaves some out. Of around 100,000 clones in the sample, roughly 90% were seen once. The sample here was CD4+ or CD8+ T cells sorted from blood, taken in a trial of the OX40 agonist ivuxolimab. The origin of the receptors is an adult with an advanced solid tumor such as melanoma, head and neck, liver or kidney cancer. The CDR3 runs from the conserved cysteine through the conserved F or W. The order of the fields is V gene, CDR3 length, J gene, CDR3 protein.

>TRBV5-4|13|TRBJ2-3
CASSLVGTDTQYF
>TRBV5-1|16|TRBJ1-1
CASSLDRPSMNTEAFF
>TRBV6-5|14|TRBJ2-7
CASSYFLTNYEQYF
>TRBV28|14|TRBJ1-4
CASKTGSTNEKLFF
>TRBV5-1|16|TRBJ2-2
CASDPTRTGNTGELFF
>TRBV4-3|16|TRBJ2-2
CASSSRASGRTGELFF
>TRBV18|16|TRBJ2-3
CASSPALAGESDTQYF
>TRBV28|14|TRBJ1-3
CATRKGGSGNTIYF
>TRBV18|15|TRBJ2-5
CASSPKLAEQETQYF
>TRBV7-2|15|TRBJ2-7
CASSSNRGSSYEQYF
>TRBV9|12|TRBJ2-7
CASSVSGNEQYF
>TRBV6-5|15|TRBJ2-3
CASSPSGGSTDTQYF
>TRBV5-1|17|TRBJ2-5
CASSLVGLAGAGETQYF
>TRBV10-3|15|TRBJ1-4
CAISEPGGGSEKLFF
>TRBV7-9|13|TRBJ2-3
CASSLGSTDTQYF
>TRBV18|15|TRBJ2-5
CASSPGTGGRETQYF